This T cell receptor (beta chain) was recorded in a study of blood T cell repertoires in COVID-19. Study background: Material from acute and convalescent COVID-19 was sourced from the United States, Italy and Spain. Sources were T cells, B-cell-depleted T cells, or PBMCs; the material itself was cDNA or gDNA.

CDR3 size: 16 residues. Trimming cost V 5 bases and J 6 bases, with 20 bases left between them. Germline-derived CDR1 and CDR2 are SGHNT and YENEEA. Original analysis: Nucleated cell number was recorded as an estimate derived from reference gene primer amplification. Sequencing was performed with immunoSEQ multiplex PCR; in TCRdb, only in-frame clones are kept and a portion is missing. That table is the source of V, J and clone size, and D and trimming were worked out from the DNA. Of about 300,000 clones in the sample, about nine tenths were seen once. Seattle participants joined during active infection and were tracked over time.

The source material was peripheral blood. This clonotype originated in a woman younger than 45 with COVID-19, enrolled during active disease. The chain links TRBV11-3 to TRBJ2-4; D possibly corresponds to TRBD2 (6 bases). CDR3 in amino acids: CASSPKAEGLGNIQYF. The CDR3 DNA reads TGTGCCAGCAGCCCTAAGGCGGAGGGGCTTGGAAACATTCAGTACTTC.